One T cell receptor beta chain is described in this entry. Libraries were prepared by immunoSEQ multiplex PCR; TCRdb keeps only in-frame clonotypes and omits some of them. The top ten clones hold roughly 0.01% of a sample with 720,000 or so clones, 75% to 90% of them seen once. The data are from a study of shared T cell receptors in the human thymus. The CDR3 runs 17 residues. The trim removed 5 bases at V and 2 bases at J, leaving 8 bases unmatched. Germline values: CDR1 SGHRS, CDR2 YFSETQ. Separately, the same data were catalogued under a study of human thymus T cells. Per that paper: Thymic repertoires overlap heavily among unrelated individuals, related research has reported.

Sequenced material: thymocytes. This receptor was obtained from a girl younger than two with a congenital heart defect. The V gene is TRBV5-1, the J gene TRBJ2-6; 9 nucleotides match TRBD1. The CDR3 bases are TGCGCCAGCAGTCCGGGACAGGGAGTAGCTGGGGCCAACGTCCTGACTTTC. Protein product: CASSPGQGVAGANVLTF.